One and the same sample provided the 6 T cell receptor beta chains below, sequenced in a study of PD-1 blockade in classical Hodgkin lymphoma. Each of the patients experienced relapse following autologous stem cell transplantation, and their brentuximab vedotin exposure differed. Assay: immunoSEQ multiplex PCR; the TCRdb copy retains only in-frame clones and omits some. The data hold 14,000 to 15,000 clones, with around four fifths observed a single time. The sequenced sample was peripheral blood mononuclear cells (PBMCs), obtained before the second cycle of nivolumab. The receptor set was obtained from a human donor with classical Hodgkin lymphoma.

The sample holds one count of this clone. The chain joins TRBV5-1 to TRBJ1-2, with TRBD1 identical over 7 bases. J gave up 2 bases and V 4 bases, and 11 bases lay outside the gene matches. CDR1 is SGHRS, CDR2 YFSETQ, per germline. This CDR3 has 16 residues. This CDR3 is CASSRQGPTENYGYTF. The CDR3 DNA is TGCGCCAGCAGCCGACAGGGACCAACAGAGAACTATGGCTACACCTTC.

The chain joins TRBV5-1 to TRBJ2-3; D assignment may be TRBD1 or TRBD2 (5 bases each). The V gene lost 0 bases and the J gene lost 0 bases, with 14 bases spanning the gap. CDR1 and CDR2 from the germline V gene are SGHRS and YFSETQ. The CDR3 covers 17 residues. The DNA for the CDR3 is TGCGCCAGCAGCTTGGCCGGGGCAGGCTCTAGCACAGATACGCAGTATTTT. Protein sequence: CASSLAGAGSSTDTQYF.

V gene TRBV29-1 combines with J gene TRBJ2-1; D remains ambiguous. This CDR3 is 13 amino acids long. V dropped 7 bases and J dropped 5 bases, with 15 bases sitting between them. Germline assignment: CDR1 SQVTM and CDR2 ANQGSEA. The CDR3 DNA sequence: TGCAGCGCCGCGGTGGGTTGGAACAATGAGCAGTTCTTC. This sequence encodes CSAAVGWNNEQFF.

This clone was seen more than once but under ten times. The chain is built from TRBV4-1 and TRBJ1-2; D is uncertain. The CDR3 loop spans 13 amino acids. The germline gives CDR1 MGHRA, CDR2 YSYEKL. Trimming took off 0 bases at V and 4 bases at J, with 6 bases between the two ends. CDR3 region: CASSQDSGYGYTF. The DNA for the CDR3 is TGCGCCAGCAGCCAAGATTCTGGCTATGGCTACACCTTC.

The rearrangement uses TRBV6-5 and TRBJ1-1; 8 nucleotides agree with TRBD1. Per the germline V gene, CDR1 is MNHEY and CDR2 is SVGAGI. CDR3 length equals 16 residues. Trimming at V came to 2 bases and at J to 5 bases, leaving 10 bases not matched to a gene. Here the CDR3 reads CASSYRTGWGGTEAFF. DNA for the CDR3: TGTGCCAGCAGTTACAGGACAGGGTGGGGGGGGACTGAAGCTTTCTTT.

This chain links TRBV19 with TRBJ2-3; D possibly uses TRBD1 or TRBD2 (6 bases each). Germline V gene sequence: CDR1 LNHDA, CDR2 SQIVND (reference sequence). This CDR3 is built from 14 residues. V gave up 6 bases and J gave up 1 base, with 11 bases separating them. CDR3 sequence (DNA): TGTGCCAGTAGCCCAGGGGAGGGCACAGATACGCAGTATTTT. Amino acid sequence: CASSPGEGTDTQYF.